Listed below are T cell receptor beta chains from one sample, sequenced in a study of blood T cell repertoires in COVID-19. Here immunoSEQ multiplex PCR was the method, and the copy in TCRdb shows in-frame clones only, minus some. This table holds about 87,000 clones, more than 70% found once. Sequencing was carried out using peripheral blood. These receptor sequences come from a human donor in a cohort sampled during active COVID-19. CDR3s include the opening cysteine and the closing phenylalanine or tryptophan. The order of the fields is D gene, J gene, clone size, V gene, CDR3 protein. A D gene is named only where the DNA matches it firmly. Not all rows give a size; the values are once, few, many and, for expanded clones, a class.

- | TRBJ2-2 | - | TRBV6-6 | CASSPAGTGELFF
- | TRBJ2-2 | - | TRBV30 | CAWSRDFYTGELFF
- | TRBJ1-5 | - | TRBV6-6 | CASNLSNQPQHF
TRBD2 | TRBJ2-3 | - | TRBV28 | CASSLSAGVSYTQYF
- | TRBJ2-3 | - | TRBV7-2 | CASSPAWAGPDLTDTQYF
- | TRBJ2-7 | - | TRBV3-1/TRBV3-2 | CASSPMSGGEQYF
TRBD1 | TRBJ2-2 | once | TRBV3-1/TRBV3-2 | CASSQDHRGRTGELFF
TRBD2 | TRBJ2-3 | - | TRBV9 | CASSVAAGGLGDTQYF
TRBD2 | TRBJ2-7 | - | TRBV27 | CASSLASGYEQYF
TRBD1 | TRBJ2-7 | - | TRBV5-6 | CASSFGTGAYEQYF
TRBD1 | TRBJ2-1 | - | TRBV25-1 | CASCKTGSYNEQFF
TRBD2 | TRBJ2-7 | - | TRBV19 | CAVGEGTSSYEQYF
- | TRBJ2-5 | - | TRBV12-5 | CASGWGLPPETQYF
- | TRBJ2-1 | - | TRBV9 | CASSVKQGTAGEQFF
TRBD1 | TRBJ1-2 | few | TRBV4-1 | CASSFDRGSYGYTF
TRBD1 | TRBJ2-1 | - | TRBV7-9 | CASSLRDYGQGTYNEQFF
- | TRBJ2-1 | - | TRBV5-4 | CASGGTVSYNEQFF
- | TRBJ1-2 | - | TRBV6-6 | CASTSGQINYGYTF
- | TRBJ2-1 | - | TRBV2 | CASILGAANEQFF
- | TRBJ1-6 | - | TRBV6-6 | CASSSDRPGRPLHF
TRBD1 | TRBJ2-7 | - | TRBV7-2 | CASSWSLAGGEQYF
- | TRBJ1-5 | - | TRBV19 | CASSPGVAQPQHF
TRBD2 | TRBJ2-3 | - | TRBV15 | CATSTRLAGTIDTQYF
- | TRBJ2-1 | - | TRBV4-3 | CASSRTRGTNYNEQFF
TRBD1 | TRBJ1-2 | - | TRBV29-1 | CSALTGKLDGYTF
- | TRBJ2-7 | - | TRBV7-2 | CASSLGRTDTYEQYF
TRBD1 | TRBJ2-3 | once | TRBV27 | CASSSTGGRTDTQYF
- | TRBJ2-7 | - | TRBV6-2/TRBV6-3 | CASSYSGADYEQYF
TRBD1 | TRBJ2-2 | - | TRBV7-9 | CASSEGQGARNTGELFF
TRBD2 | TRBJ2-7 | - | TRBV5-1 | CASSLVGGGGEQYF
- | TRBJ2-5 | - | TRBV20-1 | CSPQGHETQYF
TRBD1 | TRBJ1-5 | - | TRBV6-5 | CASSFSGQSNQPQHF
TRBD2 | TRBJ2-2 | - | TRBV19 | CATTGTSWDTGELFF
TRBD2 | TRBJ2-3 | - | TRBV7-9 | CASSWGLAGGATDTQYF
TRBD2 | TRBJ2-6 | - | TRBV11-2 | CASSSESGGWGANVLTF